Described below is a single T cell receptor beta chain sequence and its context. Recruited during active infection, patients (from Seattle) were subsequently followed longitudinally. The data originate from a study of blood T cell repertoires in COVID-19. Study-wide context: From the United States, Italy and Spain came samples of acute and convalescent COVID-19. PBMCs, B-cell-depleted T cells, or T cells were the source of the cDNA or gDNA that made up the material.

After removal of 6 bases from V and 7 bases from J, the junction contained 11 bases not matched to a gene. This CDR3 spans 15 amino acids. CDR1 and CDR2 from the germline V gene are MNHEY and SVGAGI. Clones were sequenced by immunoSEQ multiplex PCR, and TCRdb holds only the in-frame ones, with some missing. The data hold around 270,000 clones, with more than 65% observed a single time. The TCR sequence derives from a person in their 70s with COVID-19, enrolled during active disease. This rearrangement joins TRBV6-5 to TRBJ2-2; 7 nucleotides align to TRBD1. The sample consisted of peripheral blood. CDR3 sequence (DNA): TGTGCCAGCAGGCTCTCGACAGGGTGGGTCGGGGAGCTGTTTTTT. Translating gives CASRLSTGWVGELFF.